A selection of T cell receptor beta chains follows, all from one sample in a study of blood T cell repertoires in COVID-19. Sequenced by immunoSEQ multiplex PCR; TCRdb stores in-frame clones only, minus some. The top ten hold roughly 2.9% of the sample, which has 250,000 to 400,000 clones, about 90% seen once. Sequencing was done on a sample of peripheral blood. These receptors all stem from a woman in her 30s with COVID-19, enrolled during active disease. CDR3s include the opening cysteine and the closing phenylalanine or tryptophan. The D gene is left open where the match is weak. A row's size may be missing; if present it is once, few, many or a size class.

TRBV7-9	TRBJ2-1	-	-	CASSSRQQGEQFF	TGTGCCAGCAGCTCCCGACAGCAGGGTGAGCAGTTCTTC
TRBV5-1	TRBJ2-5	TRBD1	-	CASSLGTGNQETQYF	TGCGCCAGCAGCTTGGGGACAGGCAATCAAGAGACCCAGTACTTC
TRBV19	TRBJ2-2	TRBD1	-	CASRPDRENTGELFF	TGTGCCAGTAGGCCGGACAGGGAAAACACCGGGGAGCTGTTTTTT
TRBV10-1	TRBJ2-1	TRBD2	-	CASSESAGGYNEQFF	TGCGCCAGCAGTGAGTCGGCGGGGGGATACAATGAGCAGTTCTTC
TRBV10-3	TRBJ2-3	-	-	CAAISHGTDTQYF	TGTGCCGCCATCAGTCACGGCACAGATACGCAGTATTTT
TRBV2	TRBJ2-1	-	-	CASGLVPDTDYNEQFF	TGTGCCAGCGGACTCGTCCCCGACACTGACTACAATGAGCAGTTCTTC
TRBV5-1	TRBJ2-1	TRBD2	-	CASSLATSGTHNEQFF	TGCGCCAGCAGCTTGGCGACTAGCGGGACCCACAATGAGCAGTTCTTC
TRBV11-2	TRBJ2-7	-	-	CASSLGTFYEQYF	TGTGCCAGCAGCCTTGGGACTTTCTACGAGCAGTACTTC
TRBV27	TRBJ2-7	TRBD2	once	CASSLAGGAYEQYF	TGTGCCAGCAGTTTAGCGGGAGGGGCCTACGAGCAGTACTTC
TRBV11-2	TRBJ2-3	TRBD2	-	CASSSLAASTDTQYF	TGTGCCAGCAGCTCACTAGCGGCCAGCACAGATACGCAGTATTTT
TRBV5-5	TRBJ1-1	-	-	CASSLSRDTEAFF	TGTGCCAGCAGCTTGTCCAGGGACACTGAAGCTTTCTTT
TRBV27	TRBJ2-7	-	-	CASSGQGNEQYF	TGTGCCAGCAGCGGGCAGGGAAACGAGCAGTACTTC
TRBV5-8	TRBJ1-5	-	-	CASSLAGGQHQPQHF	TGTGCCAGCAGCTTGGCGGGGGGGCAACATCAGCCCCAGCATTTT
TRBV19	TRBJ1-2	TRBD1	-	CASSIDPGQGAADTF	TGTGCCAGTAGTATAGATCCCGGACAGGGGGCGGCAGACACCTTC
TRBV11-1	TRBJ2-1	TRBD1	-	CASSLDRDNEQFF	TGTGCCAGCAGCCTGGACAGGGACAATGAGCAGTTCTTC
TRBV7-9	TRBJ2-5	TRBD2	-	CASSFGLAGGQETQYF	TGTGCCAGCAGCTTTGGGCTAGCGGGAGGGCAAGAGACCCAGTACTTC
TRBV27	TRBJ1-2	-	-	CASSPVTGGYGYTF	TGTGCCAGCAGTCCGGTGACAGGAGGCTATGGCTACACCTTC
TRBV6-6	TRBJ1-1	-	-	CASGPIEGTEAFF	TGTGCCAGCGGCCCCATTGAGGGCACTGAAGCTTTCTTT